Sequencing of this T cell receptor beta chain was carried out in a study of PD-1 blockade in classical Hodgkin lymphoma. Trimming shortened V by 3 bases and J by 1 base, and 3 bases separated the two germline ends. From germline, CDR1 is WNHNN and CDR2 SYGVQD (reference sequence). The CDR3 length is 12 residues. Time point specified: cycle 4 day 1 (C4D1), after around six weeks of nivolumab. Relapse was seen in all patients after autologous stem cell transplantation, and brentuximab vedotin exposure was variable. Sequenced by immunoSEQ multiplex PCR; TCRdb stores in-frame clones only, minus some. Of 99,000 or so clones listed, roughly 89% were seen once; the top ten hold around 20%.

Sequenced here: peripheral blood mononuclear cells (PBMCs), sampled before the fourth cycle of nivolumab. The clonotype originates from a human donor with classical Hodgkin lymphoma. The chain carries TRBV10-1 and TRBJ2-5; D not certain. CDR3 protein: CASSDSQETQYF. In nucleotides, the CDR3 is TGCGCCAGCAGTGACAGCCAAGAGACCCAGTACTTC.